This TCR beta chain comes out of a study of blood T cell repertoires in COVID-19. This clone has only a few counts. Authors' methods: Reference gene primers were amplified, and this amplification served to estimate nucleated cell counts. The data were produced by immunoSEQ multiplex PCR, yet TCRdb's version contains in-frame clones alone and is incomplete. V, J and clone size were drawn from that table, and D and trimming were deduced from the DNA. In the table there are about 120,000 clones, 74% of which are singletons. J gave up 6 bases and V 3 bases, and 10 bases lay outside the gene matches. The germline V gene encodes CDR1 ENHRY and CDR2 SYGVKD. The CDR3 loop spans 15 amino acids.

Sequenced material: peripheral blood. This clonotype originated in a man aged 55 to 70 with acute or convalescent COVID-19. The chain joins TRBV10-3 to TRBJ1-2; 7 bases map to TRBD1. CDR3 protein: CAISDKLDRPNGYTF. CDR3 sequence (DNA): TGTGCCATCAGTGACAAATTGGACAGGCCAAATGGCTACACCTTC.